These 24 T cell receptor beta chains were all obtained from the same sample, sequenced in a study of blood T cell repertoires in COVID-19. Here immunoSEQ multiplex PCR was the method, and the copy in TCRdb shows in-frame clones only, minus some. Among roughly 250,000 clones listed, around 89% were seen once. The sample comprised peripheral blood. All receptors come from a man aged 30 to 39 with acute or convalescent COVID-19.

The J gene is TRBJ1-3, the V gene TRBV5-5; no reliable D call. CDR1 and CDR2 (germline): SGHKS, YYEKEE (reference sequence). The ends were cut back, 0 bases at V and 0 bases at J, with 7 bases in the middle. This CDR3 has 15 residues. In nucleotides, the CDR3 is TGTGCCAGCAGCTTGGTGGCGGGCTCTGGAAACACCATATATTTT. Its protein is CASSLVAGSGNTIYF. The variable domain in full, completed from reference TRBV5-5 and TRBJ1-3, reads DAGVTQSPTHLIKTRGQQVTLRCSPISGHKSVSWYQQVLGQGPQFIFQYYEKEERGRGNFPDRFSARQFPNYSSELNVNALLLGDSALYLCASSLVAGSGNTIYFGEGSWLTVV.

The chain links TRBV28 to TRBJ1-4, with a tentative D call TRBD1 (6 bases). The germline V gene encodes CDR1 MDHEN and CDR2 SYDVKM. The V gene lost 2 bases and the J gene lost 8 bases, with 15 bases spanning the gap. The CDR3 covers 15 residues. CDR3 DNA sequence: TGTGCCAGCAGTTTAGGGGGACAAAGGGGAGAAAAACTGTTTTTT. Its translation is CASSLGGQRGEKLFF.

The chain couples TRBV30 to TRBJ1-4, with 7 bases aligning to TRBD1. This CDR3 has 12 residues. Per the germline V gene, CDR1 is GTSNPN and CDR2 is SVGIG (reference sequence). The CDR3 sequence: CASGTANEKLFF. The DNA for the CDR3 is TGTGCTTCCGGGACAGCTAATGAAAAACTGTTTTTT.

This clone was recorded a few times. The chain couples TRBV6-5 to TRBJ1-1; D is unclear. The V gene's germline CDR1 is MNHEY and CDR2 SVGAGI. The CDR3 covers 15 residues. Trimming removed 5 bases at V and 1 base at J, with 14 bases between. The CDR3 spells CASSLTQAENTEAFF. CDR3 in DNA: TGTGCCAGCAGTCTTACTCAAGCGGAGAACACTGAAGCTTTCTTT.

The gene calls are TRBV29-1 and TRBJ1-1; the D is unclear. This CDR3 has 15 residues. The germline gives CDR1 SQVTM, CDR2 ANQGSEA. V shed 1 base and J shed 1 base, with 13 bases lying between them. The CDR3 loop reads CSVEVPGGTNTEAFF. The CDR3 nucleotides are TGCAGCGTTGAAGTACCCGGCGGAACGAACACTGAAGCTTTCTTT.

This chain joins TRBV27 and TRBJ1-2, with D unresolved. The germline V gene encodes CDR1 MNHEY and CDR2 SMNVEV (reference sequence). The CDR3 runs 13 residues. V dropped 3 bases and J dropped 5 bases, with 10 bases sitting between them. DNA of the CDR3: TGTGCCAGCAGTTTGGGCACGACATATGGCTACACCTTC. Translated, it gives CASSLGTTYGYTF.

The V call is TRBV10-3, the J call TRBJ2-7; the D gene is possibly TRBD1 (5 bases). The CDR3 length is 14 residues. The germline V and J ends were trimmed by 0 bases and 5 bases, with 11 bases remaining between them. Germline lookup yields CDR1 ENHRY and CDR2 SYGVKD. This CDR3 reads CAISESQGLDEQYF. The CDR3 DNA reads TGTGCCATCAGTGAGTCTCAGGGTCTCGACGAGCAGTACTTC.

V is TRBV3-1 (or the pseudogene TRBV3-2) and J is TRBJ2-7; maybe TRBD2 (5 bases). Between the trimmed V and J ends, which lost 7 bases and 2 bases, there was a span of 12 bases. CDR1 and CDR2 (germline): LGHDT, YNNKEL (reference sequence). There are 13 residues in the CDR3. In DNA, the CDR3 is TGTGCCAGCATCCGGACTGGAACCTACGAGCAGTACTTC. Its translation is CASIRTGTYEQYF.

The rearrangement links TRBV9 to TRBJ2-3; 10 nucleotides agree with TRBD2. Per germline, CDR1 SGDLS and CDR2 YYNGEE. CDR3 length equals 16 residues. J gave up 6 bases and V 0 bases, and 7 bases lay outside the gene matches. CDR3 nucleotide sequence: TGTGCCAGCAGCGTAGTCGCTAGCGGGAGATCCGATACGCAGTATTTT. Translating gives CASSVVASGRSDTQYF.

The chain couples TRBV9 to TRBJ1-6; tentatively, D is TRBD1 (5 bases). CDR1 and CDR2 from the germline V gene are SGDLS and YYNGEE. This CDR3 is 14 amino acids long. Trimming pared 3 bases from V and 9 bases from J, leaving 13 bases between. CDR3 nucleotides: TGTGCCAGCAGCGCCCAGACAGAGACTTCACCCCTCCACTTT. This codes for CASSAQTETSPLHF.

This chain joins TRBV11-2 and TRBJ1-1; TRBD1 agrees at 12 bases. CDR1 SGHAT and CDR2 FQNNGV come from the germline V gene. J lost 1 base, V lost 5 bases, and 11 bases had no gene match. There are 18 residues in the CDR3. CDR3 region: CASSLFPGQGAPNTEAFF. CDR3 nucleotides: TGTGCCAGCAGCCTATTTCCGGGACAGGGGGCCCCGAACACTGAAGCTTTCTTT.

The CDR3 nucleotides are TGTGCCAGCAGCCAAGGTAGCTTCGAGACCCAGTACTTC. Its translation is CASSQGSFETQYF. The chain links TRBV3-1 (or the pseudogene TRBV3-2) to TRBJ2-5; D is uncertain. Germline lookup yields CDR1 LGHDT and CDR2 YNNKEL (reference sequence). Trimming removed 1 base from V and 5 bases from J, with 8 bases in between. This CDR3 comprises 13 residues.

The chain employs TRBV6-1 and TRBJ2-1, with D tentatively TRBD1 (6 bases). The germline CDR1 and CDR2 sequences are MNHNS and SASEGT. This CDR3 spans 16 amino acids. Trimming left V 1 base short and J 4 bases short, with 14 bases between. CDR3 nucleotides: TGTGCCAGCAGTGAAGAGGGGGAGAGAGGGTACAATGAGCAGTTCTTC. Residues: CASSEEGERGYNEQFF.

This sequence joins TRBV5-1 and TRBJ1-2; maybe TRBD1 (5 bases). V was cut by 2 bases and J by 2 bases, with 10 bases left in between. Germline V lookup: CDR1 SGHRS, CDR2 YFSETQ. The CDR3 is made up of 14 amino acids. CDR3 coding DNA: TGCGCCAGCAGCTTTGGACACGGAAACTATGGCTACACCTTC. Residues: CASSFGHGNYGYTF.

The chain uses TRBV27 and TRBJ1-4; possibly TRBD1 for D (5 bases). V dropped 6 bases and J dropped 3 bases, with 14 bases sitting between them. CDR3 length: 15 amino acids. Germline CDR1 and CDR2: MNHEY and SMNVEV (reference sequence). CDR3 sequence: CASSLGGAANEKLFF. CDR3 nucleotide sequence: TGTGCCAGCAGCCTGGGAGGGGCAGCTAATGAAAAACTGTTTTTT. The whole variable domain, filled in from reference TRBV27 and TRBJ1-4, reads EAQVTQNPRYLITVTGKKLTVTCSQNMNHEYMSWYRQDPGLGLRQIYYSMNVEVTDKGDVPEGYKVSRKEKRNFPLILESPSPNQTSLYFCASSLGGAANEKLFFGSGTQLSVL.

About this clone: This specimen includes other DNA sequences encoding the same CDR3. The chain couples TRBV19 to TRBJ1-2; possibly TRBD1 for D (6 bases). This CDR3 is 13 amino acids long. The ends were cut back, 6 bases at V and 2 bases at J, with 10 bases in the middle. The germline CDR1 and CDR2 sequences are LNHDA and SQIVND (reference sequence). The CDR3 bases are TGTGCCAGTAGCCGCACAGGGAACTATGGCTACACCTTC. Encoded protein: CASSRTGNYGYTF. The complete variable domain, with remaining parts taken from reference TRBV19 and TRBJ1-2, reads DGGITQSPKYLFRKEGQNVTLSCEQNLNHDAMYWYRQDPGQGLRLIYYSQIVNDFQKGDIAEGYSVSREKKESFPLTVTSAQKNPTAFYLCASSRTGNYGYTFGSGTRLTVV.

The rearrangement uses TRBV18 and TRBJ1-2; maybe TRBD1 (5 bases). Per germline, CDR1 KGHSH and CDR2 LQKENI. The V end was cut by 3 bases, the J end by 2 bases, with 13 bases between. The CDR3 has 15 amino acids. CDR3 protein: CASSPAGTGNYGYTF. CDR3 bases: TGTGCCAGCTCACCTGCGGGGACCGGCAACTATGGCTACACCTTC.

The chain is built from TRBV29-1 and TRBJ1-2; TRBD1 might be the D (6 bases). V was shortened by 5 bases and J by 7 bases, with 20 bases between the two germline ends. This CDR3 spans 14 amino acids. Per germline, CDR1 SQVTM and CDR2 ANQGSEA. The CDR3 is CSVLFTGKGSGYTF. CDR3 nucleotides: TGCAGCGTTCTTTTTACAGGGAAGGGTTCTGGCTACACCTTC.

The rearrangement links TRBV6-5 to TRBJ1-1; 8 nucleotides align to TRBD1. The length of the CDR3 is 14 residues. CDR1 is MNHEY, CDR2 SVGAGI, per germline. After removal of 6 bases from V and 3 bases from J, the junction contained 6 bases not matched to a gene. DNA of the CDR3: TGTGCCAGCAGGACAGGGGTTACGGACACTGAAGCTTTCTTT. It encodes CASRTGVTDTEAFF.

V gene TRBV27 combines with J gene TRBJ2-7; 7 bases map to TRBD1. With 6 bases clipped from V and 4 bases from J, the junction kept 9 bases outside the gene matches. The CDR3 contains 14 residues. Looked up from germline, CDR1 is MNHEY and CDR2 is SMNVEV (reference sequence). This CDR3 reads CASSGTADLYEQYF. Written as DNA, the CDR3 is TGTGCCAGCAGCGGGACAGCTGATCTTTACGAGCAGTACTTC.

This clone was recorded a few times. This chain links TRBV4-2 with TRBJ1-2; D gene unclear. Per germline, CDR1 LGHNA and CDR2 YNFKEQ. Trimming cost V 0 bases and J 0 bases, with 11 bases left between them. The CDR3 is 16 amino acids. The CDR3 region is CASSQDYGKANYGYTF. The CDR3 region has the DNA TGTGCCAGCAGCCAAGATTACGGGAAAGCTAACTATGGCTACACCTTC.

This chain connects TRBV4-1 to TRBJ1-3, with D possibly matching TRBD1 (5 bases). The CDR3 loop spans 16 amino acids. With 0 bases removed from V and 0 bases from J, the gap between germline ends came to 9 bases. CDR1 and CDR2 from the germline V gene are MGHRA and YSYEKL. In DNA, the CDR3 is TGCGCCAGCAGCCAAGACACAGGATACTCTGGAAACACCATATATTTT. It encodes CASSQDTGYSGNTIYF.

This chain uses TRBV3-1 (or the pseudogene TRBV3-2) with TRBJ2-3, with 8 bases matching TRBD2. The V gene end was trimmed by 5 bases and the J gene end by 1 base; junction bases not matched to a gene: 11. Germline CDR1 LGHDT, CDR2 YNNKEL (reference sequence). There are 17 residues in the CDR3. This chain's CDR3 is CASSFLRGAGGTDTQYF. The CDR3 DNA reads TGTGCCAGCAGCTTCCTGCGGGGGGCTGGGGGCACAGATACGCAGTATTTT.

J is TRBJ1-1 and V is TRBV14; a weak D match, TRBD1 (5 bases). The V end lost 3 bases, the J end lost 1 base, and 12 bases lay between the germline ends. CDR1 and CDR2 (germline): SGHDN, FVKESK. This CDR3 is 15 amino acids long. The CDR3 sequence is CASSQVSGGNTEAFF. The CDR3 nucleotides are TGTGCCAGCAGCCAGGTGTCGGGGGGGAACACTGAAGCTTTCTTT. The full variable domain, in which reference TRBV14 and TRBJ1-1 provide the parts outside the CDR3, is EAGVTQFPSHSVIEKGQTVTLRCDPISGHDNLYWYRRVMGKEIKFLLHFVKESKQDESGMPNNRFLAERTGGTYSTLKVQPAELEDSGVYFCASSQVSGGNTEAFFGQGTRLTVV.